These 23 T cell receptor beta chains came from one sample sequenced in a study of human T cells and chemical hapten exposure. Time point meaning: patch test 1, 2 weeks after DPC sensitization. Treatment meaning: therapeutic diphenylcyclopropenone sensitization with weekly scalp DPC. MiXCR was run by TCRdb on the RACE reads, yielding one entry per CDR3 protein. This table holds some 15,000 distinct CDR3 sequences, roughly 17% found once. Sequences were derived from whole blood, sampled in connection with sensitization to the hapten diphenylcyclopropenone (DPC). These receptors all stem from a young woman with alopecia areata. Some clones in this sample may be carry-over from other donors' samples.

This clonotype was seen a handful of times. This chain joins TRBV29-1 and TRBJ2-5; D ambiguous. The V gene lost 7 bases and the J gene lost 5 bases, with 14 bases spanning the gap. The CDR3 covers 12 residues. Germline CDR1 SQVTM, CDR2 ANQGSEA. CDR3 sequence (DNA): TGCAGCGCCGACTCCGGGTCGGAGACCCAGTACTTC. Amino acids: CSADSGSETQYF.

The gene calls are TRBV7-6 and TRBJ2-5; tentatively, D is TRBD2 (5 bases). This CDR3 contains 13 residues. Germline V gene lookup returns CDR1 SGHVS and CDR2 FNYEAQ. With 5 bases removed from V and 5 bases from J, the gap between germline ends came to 12 bases. The CDR3 DNA is TGTGCCAGCAGCCAACCGAGGGAGGAGACCCAGTACTTC. This gives the protein CASSQPREETQYF.

The rearrangement joins TRBV2 to TRBJ1-2; D gene unclear. The CDR3 sequence is 11 residues long. Deletions cut 7 bases from V and 3 bases from J, with 6 bases between. Looked up from germline, CDR1 is SNHLY and CDR2 is FYNNEI. The CDR3, as DNA: TGTGCCAGCAACGGGGACTATGGCTACACCTTC. Its translation is CASNGDYGYTF.

This clonotype has ten or more counts. The chain uses TRBV20-1 and TRBJ1-5; no firm D call. Looked up from germline, CDR1 is DFQATT and CDR2 is SNEGSKA (reference sequence). The CDR3 covers 15 residues. Between the trimmed V and J ends, which lost 2 bases and 0 bases, there was a span of 11 bases. The CDR3 DNA reads as TGCAGTGCTAGATGGGCAGTGGGTAGCAATCAGCCCCAGCATTTT. This gives the protein CSARWAVGSNQPQHF.

This clonotype was seen many times. The chain is built from TRBV2 and TRBJ2-2, with D possibly matching TRBD1 (6 bases). The germline CDR1 and CDR2 sequences are SNHLY and FYNNEI. Trimming removed 6 bases from V and 4 bases from J, with 12 bases in between. The length of the CDR3 is 14 residues. The DNA for the CDR3 is TGTGCCAGCAGCATAAACAGGGCCACCGGGGAGCTGTTTTTT. Protein sequence: CASSINRATGELFF.

This clonotype was picked up many times. This chain links TRBV6-5 with TRBJ1-2, with 7 bases identical to TRBD1. Germline lookup yields CDR1 MNHEY and CDR2 SVGAGI. V lost 6 bases, J lost 2 bases, and 9 bases stayed unmatched. This CDR3 has 15 residues. For the CDR3, the DNA is TGTGCCAGCAGAGCCGACAGGGCGTCCAACTATGGCTACACCTTC. Amino acid sequence: CASRADRASNYGYTF.

This clonotype was picked up many times. The chain is built from TRBV7-9 and TRBJ1-5; 9 nucleotides line up with TRBD1. V shed 5 bases and J 5 bases; nucleotides not matched to a gene: 7. Germline V gene sequence: CDR1 SEHNR, CDR2 FQNEAQ (reference sequence). The CDR3 runs 15 residues. The CDR3 coding sequence is TGTGCCAGCAGCACAGATCGACAGGGGGATCAGCCCCAGCATTTT. It translates to CASSTDRQGDQPQHF.

This clonotype has at least ten counts. The rearrangement links TRBV6-2 or TRBV6-3 to TRBJ1-1; TRBD1 matches 7 bases. J was trimmed by 5 bases and V by 7 bases; bases with no gene match: 22. CDR1 is MNHEY, CDR2 SVGEGT, per germline. The CDR3 is 18 residues long. The CDR3 region has the DNA TGTGCCAGCACTCAGAGGGCTGGGGCCCTCAGGGGGAAGACTGAAGCTTTCTTT. Translating it yields CASTQRAGALRGKTEAFF.

The chain uses TRBV7-6 and TRBJ2-5; D uncertain. The V gene's germline CDR1 is SGHVS and CDR2 FNYEAQ. V was trimmed by 7 bases and J by 5 bases, leaving 11 bases between them. The CDR3 has 12 amino acids. CDR3 sequence: CASTQHDETQYF. DNA of the CDR3: TGTGCCAGCACTCAGCACGACGAGACCCAGTACTTC.

The chain employs TRBV29-1 and TRBJ2-7; weak D call: TRBD1 (5 bases). Germline-derived CDR1 and CDR2 are SQVTM and ANQGSEA. CDR3 size: 13 residues. V was pared by 4 bases and J by 1 base, with 11 bases between. The CDR3 coding sequence is TGCAGCGTTGCTAGGACAAATTCCTACGAGCAGTACTTC. It translates to CSVARTNSYEQYF.

By sample share, this clonotype is medium-sized. The CDR3 coding sequence is TGCGCCAGCAGCTTGGGTGGGGGCAATCAGCCCCAGCATTTT. As protein: CASSLGGGNQPQHF. The rearrangement links TRBV5-1 to TRBJ1-5; no reliable D call. The CDR3 has 14 residues. With 0 bases removed from V and 2 bases from J, the gap between germline ends came to 6 bases. Per the germline V gene, CDR1 is SGHRS and CDR2 is YFSETQ.

V is TRBV20-1 and J is TRBJ1-5; no definite D call. V gave up 0 bases and J gave up 5 bases, with 8 bases separating them. CDR3 length equals 13 residues. Per germline, CDR1 DFQATT and CDR2 SNEGSKA (reference sequence). The CDR3 DNA sequence: TGCAGTGCTAGAGAGGAGGGAGATCAGCCCCAGCATTTT. Residues: CSAREEGDQPQHF.

To note about this clonotype: A much larger clone lies one base from this, so it may be a read error. The chain couples TRBV20-1 to TRBJ2-1; no definite D call. V gave up 5 bases and J gave up 3 bases, with 14 bases separating them. This CDR3 contains 14 residues. Germline V gene lookup returns CDR1 DFQATT and CDR2 SNEGSKA (reference sequence). Written as DNA, the CDR3 is TGCAGTGCTGGTTCGGCTGCGAACTACAATGAGCAGTTCTTC. This codes for CSAGSAANYNEQFF.

This chain's CDR3 is CASSSTTGAIGYTF. CDR3 DNA sequence: TGTGCCAGCAGCTCCACGACAGGGGCCATTGGCTACACCTTC. The chain recombines TRBV7-9 with TRBJ1-2, with 8 nucleotides matching TRBD1. The CDR3 contains 14 residues. J gave up 7 bases and V 4 bases, and 8 bases lay outside the gene matches. In germline, CDR1 is SEHNR, CDR2 FQNEAQ (reference sequence).

This clonotype ranks as medium-sized. V and J are TRBV12-3 or TRBV12-4 and TRBJ1-2, with D unclear. Deletions cut 3 bases from V and 8 bases from J, with 10 bases between. The CDR3 has 12 residues. CDR3: CASSFGVRGYTF. The CDR3 DNA follows: TGTGCCAGCAGTTTCGGGGTCAGGGGCTACACCTTC.

Judged by abundance, this clonotype is medium-sized. The chain carries TRBV7-3 and TRBJ1-1; unclear D gene. V shed 1 base and J shed 4 bases, with 7 bases lying between them. Per the germline V gene, CDR1 is SGHTA and CDR2 is FQGTGA. This CDR3 has 13 amino acids. CDR3 in DNA: TGTGCCAGCAGCTTAAGACGGACCACTGAAGCTTTCTTT. Amino acids: CASSLRRTTEAFF.

This clonotype is judged medium-sized (0.01 to 0.1%). At one end, the junction sequence differs from germline, possibly due to a read error. The chain uses TRBV20-1 and TRBJ2-1, with D perhaps matching TRBD2 (5 bases). The CDR3 covers 12 residues. Germline V lookup: CDR1 DFQATT, CDR2 SNEGSKA (reference sequence). Here the CDR3 reads CSARPGIYEQFF. DNA for the CDR3: TGTAGTGCTAGACCGGGGATCTATGAGCAGTTCTTC.

By share, this clonotype counts as medium-sized. The rearrangement uses TRBV6-5 and TRBJ1-2; D remains ambiguous. The CDR3 contains 14 residues. V was shortened by 2 bases and J by 4 bases, with 11 bases between the two germline ends. Germline lookup yields CDR1 MNHEY and CDR2 SVGAGI. The CDR3 DNA sequence: TGTGCCAGCAGTTACGATGCGAGAGGCTATGGCTACACCTTC. Amino acid sequence: CASSYDARGYGYTF.

In this sample, this clonotype is medium-sized. The CDR3 DNA is TGTGCCAGCAGCTTAACTCTCAGGACAGGGCGTTCACCCCTCCACTTT. It codes for CASSLTLRTGRSPLHF. The rearrangement joins TRBV7-8 to TRBJ1-6, with TRBD1 matching 8 bases. Germline trimming cut 2 bases from V and 9 bases from J; bases unmatched to any gene: 9. The CDR3 is made up of 16 amino acids. The germline V gene encodes CDR1 SGHVS and CDR2 FQNEAQ.

This clonotype was seen only a few times. The rearrangement uses TRBV27 and TRBJ2-5; D gene ambiguous. Trimming shortened V by 5 bases and J by 5 bases, and 9 bases separated the two germline ends. This CDR3 region has 12 residues. Germline values: CDR1 MNHEY, CDR2 SMNVEV (reference sequence). In nucleotides, the CDR3 is TGTGCCAGCAGTCCCCCTTGGGAGACCCAGTACTTC. This gives the protein CASSPPWETQYF.

This clonotype has a count of ten or more. V gene TRBV4-1 combines with J gene TRBJ1-1, with TRBD1 as a possible D gene (5 bases). The CDR3 spans 14 residues. Germline loops: CDR1 MGHRA, CDR2 YSYEKL. V was pared by 1 base and J by 0 bases, with 6 bases between. The CDR3 nucleotides read TGCGCCAGCAGCCAAGTAGGGGTGAACACTGAAGCTTTCTTT. This sequence encodes CASSQVGVNTEAFF.

The table lists this clonotype with many counts. The chain combines TRBV6-1 with TRBJ1-1; 7 bases fit TRBD1. The CDR3 has 13 residues. Trimming at V came to 7 bases and at J to 2 bases, leaving 4 bases not matched to a gene. Germline V gives CDR1 MNHNS, CDR2 SASEGT. The CDR3 coding sequence is TGTGCCAGCAAAGACAGGGCCAACACTGAAGCTTTCTTT. It specifies CASKDRANTEAFF.

The chain employs TRBV27 and TRBJ2-7; D might be TRBD2 (7 bases). The CDR3 is 12 amino acids. The V end lost 10 bases, the J end lost 5 bases, and 15 bases lay between the germline ends. Germline V gene lookup returns CDR1 MNHEY and CDR2 SMNVEV (reference sequence). In DNA, the CDR3 is TGTGCCACCAAAAGGGAGGGGGACGAGCAGTACGTC. It translates to CATKREGDEQYV.